This T cell receptor beta chain was observed in a study of PD-1 blockade in classical Hodgkin lymphoma. The study's findings and limits: The origin of the repertoire differences remains undefined, with disease activity or prior therapy as possible causes. Relapsed/refractory patients reportedly had the lowest baseline TCR diversity, below newly diagnosed patients, who were below healthy donors.

Produced via immunoSEQ multiplex PCR; TCRdb's table is partial and in-frame only. The table records under 80,000 clones, over 90% of them present only once. With respect to this clone: What it binds is not known.

The CDR3 is 16 residues long. V was clipped by 4 bases and J by 1 base; unmatched bases: 6. The germline gives CDR1 SGDLS, CDR2 YYNGEE. The time point is: newly diagnosed, previously untreated cHL patient sample. Serving as comparison were PBMCs from newly diagnosed, untreated classical Hodgkin lymphoma, which were sequenced alongside the relapsed/refractory trial patients. This receptor was obtained from a human donor with classical Hodgkin lymphoma. The rearrangement joins TRBV9 to TRBJ2-2; the match to TRBD2 covers 8 bases. The sequenced sample was peripheral blood mononuclear cells (PBMCs). The CDR3 nucleotides are TGTGCCAGCAGCCCTCGACTAGCGCTGAACACCGGGGAGCTGTTTTTT. Encoded protein: CASSPRLALNTGELFF. The complete variable domain, with remaining parts taken from reference TRBV9 and TRBJ2-2, reads DSGVTQTPKHLITATGQRVTLRCSPRSGDLSVYWYQQSLDQGLQFLIQYYNGEERAKGNILERFSAQQFPDLHSELNLSSLELGDSALYFCASSPRLALNTGELFFGEGSRLTVL.